Listed below are T cell receptor beta chains from one sample, sequenced in a study of blood T cell repertoires in COVID-19. Sequenced by immunoSEQ multiplex PCR; TCRdb stores in-frame clones only, minus some. The sample has more than 200,000 clones; roughly 80% are singletons. The specimen was peripheral blood. These TCRs come from a woman between 65 and 79 years old with active or convalescent COVID-19. CDR3s include the opening cysteine and the closing phenylalanine or tryptophan. The D gene is left open where the match is weak. Expanded clones are given a class, and other clones once, few, many or no size at all.

len | abundance | j_gene | d_gene | v_gene | CDR3nt | CDR3aa
11 | NA | TRBJ1-2 | NA | TRBV30 | TGTGCCTGGAGCCAGGGCTATGGCTACACCTTC | CAWSQGYGYTF
15 | NA | TRBJ2-5 | TRBD2 | TRBV27 | TGTGCCAGCAGGGGACTAGCGGGAGCTGGGGAGACCCAGTACTTC | CASRGLAGAGETQYF
15 | NA | TRBJ2-1 | NA | TRBV2 | TGTGCCAGCAGTGACGGTCTCCCCACCTACACATCTGGGCTCTTC | CASSDGLPTYTSGLF
14 | NA | TRBJ1-4 | TRBD1 | TRBV2 | TGTGCCAGCATTGGGGACAGGCCCTATGAAAAACTGTTTTTT | CASIGDRPYEKLFF
16 | NA | TRBJ2-3 | TRBD2 | TRBV3-1/TRBV3-2 | TGTGCCAGCAGCCCCTCACTAGCGGGGGCCGAAGATACGCAGTATTTT | CASSPSLAGAEDTQYF
16 | NA | TRBJ2-5 | TRBD2 | TRBV4-1 | TGCGCCAGCAGCCAACCCTGGCGGGGGGGCCCGCAGACCCAGTACTTC | CASSQPWRGGPQTQYF
15 | NA | TRBJ1-1 | TRBD1 | TRBV4-1 | TGCGCCAGCAGCCCACTGGGACAGCTGAACACTGAAGCTTTCTTT | CASSPLGQLNTEAFF
13 | NA | TRBJ1-2 | NA | TRBV6-5 | TGTGCCAGCAGTTACTCGAACAGGCCAGGCTACACCTTC | CASSYSNRPGYTF
16 | few | TRBJ2-3 | NA | TRBV11-2 | TGTGCCAGCAGCTCTCAGAGCGGGCCCAGCACAGATACGCAGTATTTT | CASSSQSGPSTDTQYF
12 | NA | TRBJ1-5 | NA | TRBV5-6 | TGTGCCAGCAGCTTGGGTAGACAGCCCCAGCATTTT | CASSLGRQPQHF
12 | NA | TRBJ1-2 | NA | TRBV12-3/TRBV12-4 | TGTGCCAGCAGTTTGTGGGTGGGCGGCTACACCTTC | CASSLWVGGYTF
16 | once | TRBJ1-5 | NA | TRBV19 | TGTGCCAGTAGTCCGTCGTGGCGGAGTGAGGTGATGCCCCAGCATTTT | CASSPSWRSEVMPQHF
16 | NA | TRBJ1-4 | TRBD1 | TRBV5-1 | TGCGCCAGCAGCTGGGGGACAGTTGCAACTAATGAAAAACTGTTTTTT | CASSWGTVATNEKLFF
13 | NA | TRBJ2-1 | TRBD2 | TRBV7-9 | TGTGCCAGCAGCTTTAGCGGGAGCTATGAGCAGTTCTTC | CASSFSGSYEQFF
15 | NA | TRBJ1-6 | NA | TRBV2 | TGTGCCAGCAGTTCACAGGGAGCCGATAATTCACCCCTCCACTTT | CASSSQGADNSPLHF
17 | NA | TRBJ2-1 | TRBD2 | TRBV9 | TGTGCCAGCAGCGTAGACAGGGGACTAGCGGGCTACAATGAGCAGTTCTTC | CASSVDRGLAGYNEQFF
13 | few | TRBJ1-5 | NA | TRBV7-9 | TGTGCCAGCAGCTTAGACGGGTCCGGGCCCCAGCATTTT | CASSLDGSGPQHF
16 | NA | TRBJ2-3 | NA | TRBV4-2 | TGTGCCAGCAGCCAAGATCGGGCAGGGAGCACAGATACGCAGTATTTT | CASSQDRAGSTDTQYF
13 | once | TRBJ1-2 | TRBD1 | TRBV5-4 | TGTGCCAGCAGTCGGGACAGGGGAGGCGGCTACACCTTC | CASSRDRGGGYTF
12 | NA | TRBJ1-4 | NA | TRBV3-1/TRBV3-2 | TGTGCCAGCAGCCCCCTAGACAGTACGCTGTTTTTT | CASSPLDSTLFF
16 | NA | TRBJ2-3 | TRBD2 | TRBV19 | TGTGCCAGTAGTATGATATCTAGCGGGAGAACAGATACGCAGTATTTT | CASSMISSGRTDTQYF
14 | NA | TRBJ1-2 | TRBD1 | TRBV5-1 | TGCGCCAGCAAAACGACAGGGGGATCGGATGGCTACACCTTC | CASKTTGGSDGYTF
17 | NA | TRBJ2-1 | NA | TRBV16 | TGTGCCAGCAGCCAACTCCCAGGTAGCGGCTCCTACAATGAGCAGTTCTTC | CASSQLPGSGSYNEQFF
14 | NA | TRBJ2-5 | NA | TRBV10-1 | TGCGCCAGCAGCCCTCGGGGTAGCCGAGAGACCCAGTACTTC | CASSPRGSRETQYF
15 | NA | TRBJ1-3 | NA | TRBV9 | TGTGCCAGCAGCGTAGTGGGGGCTAGAGGAAACACCATATATTTT | CASSVVGARGNTIYF
12 | NA | TRBJ1-1 | NA | TRBV29-1 | TGCAGCGTTAAAGGGGCCGACACTGAAGCTTTCTTT | CSVKGADTEAFF
15 | NA | TRBJ1-5 | NA | TRBV10-3 | TGTGCCATCAGTGAGTCGGGGGCAGGCAATCAGCCCCAGCATTTT | CAISESGAGNQPQHF
15 | NA | TRBJ2-3 | TRBD1 | TRBV5-4 | TGTGCCAGCAGGGGGGGACAGGCGCACACAGATACGCAGTATTTT | CASRGGQAHTDTQYF
13 | few | TRBJ1-6 | NA | TRBV5-1 | TGCGCCAGCAGCGCCCTCACGAGGGAACCCCTCCACTTT | CASSALTREPLHF
15 | NA | TRBJ2-7 | TRBD1 | TRBV18 | TGTGCCAGCTCATCAGGACAGGGGGCGTGGGGGGAGCAGTACTTC | CASSSGQGAWGEQYF